The source of this T cell receptor beta chain is a study of OX40 agonist ivuxolimab in advanced cancers. Study as a whole: Participants, 82.7% male, averaged roughly 60 years of age, ranging from roughly 20 to 85. Whole-study results and caveats: The specificity for antigen of the expanded peripheral T cells was not determined.

Germline CDR1 reads MNHEY; CDR2 reads SMNVEV (reference sequence). V lost 1 base to trimming and J lost 4 bases; unmatched junction nucleotides: 5. The CDR3 loop spans 16 amino acids. The table came from immunoSEQ multiplex PCR; TCRdb's copy has only in-frame clones and leaves some out. The sample consists of roughly 20,000 clones, 70% to 90% of them appearing once. Worth noting for this clone: Its specificity is unknown.

This chain links TRBV27 with TRBJ2-1; 9 positions agree with TRBD2. The sample in question was CD4+ or CD8+ T cells sorted from blood, obtained in a trial of the OX40 agonist ivuxolimab. This clonotype was obtained from an adult with an advanced solid tumor such as melanoma, head and neck, liver or kidney cancer. CDR3 sequence (DNA): TGTGCCAGCAGTTTATGGGCAACTAGCGGGTACAATGAGCAGTTCTTC. Protein product: CASSLWATSGYNEQFF.